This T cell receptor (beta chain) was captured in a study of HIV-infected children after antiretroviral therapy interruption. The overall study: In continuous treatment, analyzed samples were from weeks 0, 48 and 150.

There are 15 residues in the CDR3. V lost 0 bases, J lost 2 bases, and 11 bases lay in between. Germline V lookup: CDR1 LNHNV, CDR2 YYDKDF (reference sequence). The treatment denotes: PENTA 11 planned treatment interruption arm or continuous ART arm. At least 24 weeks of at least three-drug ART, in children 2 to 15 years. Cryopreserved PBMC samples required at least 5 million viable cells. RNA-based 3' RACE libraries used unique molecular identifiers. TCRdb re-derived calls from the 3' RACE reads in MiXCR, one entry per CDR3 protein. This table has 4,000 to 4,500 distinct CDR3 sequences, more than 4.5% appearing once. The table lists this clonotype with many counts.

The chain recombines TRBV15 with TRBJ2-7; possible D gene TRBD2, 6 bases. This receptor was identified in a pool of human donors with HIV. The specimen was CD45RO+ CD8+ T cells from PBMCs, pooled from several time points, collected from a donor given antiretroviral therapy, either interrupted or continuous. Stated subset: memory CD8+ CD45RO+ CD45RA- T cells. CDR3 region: CATSREVAATYEQYF. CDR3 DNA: TGTGCCACCAGCAGAGAGGTAGCGGCCACCTACGAGCAGTACTTC.